The 5 T cell receptor beta chains below all came from one sample that was sequenced in a study of blood T cell repertoires in COVID-19 (dated by TCRdb to 2020 to 2022). Receptor libraries were prepared by the immunoSEQ multiplex PCR assay. TCRdb stores this immuneACCESS table with in-frame sequences only. Part of the clones is absent; in the studies checked, under half of the shortfall reflects unresolved V genes, and no reason is known for the rest. The sample includes 200,000 or so clones, with more than 75% observed a single time. In total, the top ten clones hold nearly 4.5% of the sample. Material for sequencing was peripheral blood. Receptors originate from a man in his fifties with acute or convalescent COVID-19.

The rearrangement links TRBV11-2 to TRBJ1-2, with unresolved D. Per the germline V gene, CDR1 is SGHAT and CDR2 is FQNNGV. V was clipped by 0 bases and J by 6 bases, with 20 bases between them. The CDR3 length is 17 residues. This CDR3 reads CASSLESSQIGQHGYTF. The CDR3 nucleotides are TGTGCCAGCAGCTTAGAATCTAGCCAGATAGGTCAGCATGGCTACACCTTC.

This chain joins TRBV18 and TRBJ1-1; unclear D gene. The CDR3 is 16 amino acids. Germline lookup yields CDR1 KGHSH and CDR2 LQKENI. The V end lost 2 bases, the J end lost 2 bases, and 15 bases lay between the germline ends. For the CDR3, the DNA is TGTGCCAGCTCACCATTGAAGATGACTCAAAACACTGAAGCTTTCTTT. It codes for CASSPLKMTQNTEAFF.

The chain uses TRBV5-6 and TRBJ2-1, with TRBD1 identical over 10 bases. The V gene's germline CDR1 is SGHDT and CDR2 YYEEEE. The CDR3 has 14 amino acids. V lost 4 bases and J lost 6; bases outside the gene matches: 4. The DNA of the CDR3 is TGTGCCAGCAGCCCAAGGACAGGGGGCAATGAGCAGTTCTTC. Its translation: CASSPRTGGNEQFF.

The chain combines TRBV7-3 with TRBJ1-3; the D gene is possibly TRBD1 (5 bases). CDR1 SGHTA and CDR2 FQGTGA come from the germline V gene. The V gene lost 8 bases and the J gene lost 10 bases, with 21 bases spanning the gap. The CDR3 covers 14 residues. Here the CDR3 DNA reads TGTGCCAGCTCTTCGTCGGGGGGAGGAGGAACCATATATTTT. This encodes CASSSSGGGGTIYF.

This clone appeared a single time. The chain recombines TRBV11-1 with TRBJ2-3, with D unclear. Per the germline V gene, CDR1 is SGHAT and CDR2 is FQDESV (reference sequence). The CDR3 has 16 amino acids. The ends were cut back, 1 base at V and 0 bases at J, with 11 bases in the middle. CDR3 amino acids: CASSLEDMPSTDTQYF. In DNA form, the CDR3 reads TGTGCCAGCAGCTTAGAAGACATGCCTAGCACAGATACGCAGTATTTT.